This TCR beta chain derives from a study of CXCR3-negative and CXCR3-positive naive CD8 T cells. Study at large: Cumulative TRB read yield was roughly 130 million, averaging about 1.5 +/- 0.3 million per library.

The CDR3 is 14 residues long. Germline values: CDR1 LGHNA, CDR2 YNFKEQ. TRB cDNA was prepared as libraries by UMI-labeled 5' RACE. TCRdb re-called the 5' RACE reads and catalogs CDR3 proteins one per entry, DNA excluded. This table lists approximately 40,000 distinct CDR3 sequences. The V and J genes are TRBV4-2 and TRBJ2-7; as DNA is missing, the TRBD2 call by TCRdb cannot be tested. The source is a human donor in good health. Some clones in this sample may be carry-over from other donors' samples. The sample comprised memory CD8+ T cells from blood. The CDR3: CASSQGTRGDEQYF.